These 18 T cell receptor beta chains were all obtained from the same sample, sequenced in a study of blood T cell repertoires in COVID-19 (dated by TCRdb to the early 2020s). The library was built by means of the immunoSEQ multiplex PCR assay. TCRdb holds this immuneACCESS table with in-frame rearrangements only. Some clones are missing; in checked studies, unresolved V genes explain under half, and the rest has no known cause. The sample yields some 73,000 clones; around 85% were counted once. About a third of the sample comes from the top ten. The sequencing input was peripheral blood. These receptor sequences come from an elderly woman with active or convalescent COVID-19.

This chain connects TRBV28 to TRBJ2-5; 14 bases map to TRBD2. V dropped 9 bases and J dropped 5; count of bases not matched to a gene: 8. The CDR3 is 15 residues long. Germline-derived CDR1 and CDR2 are MDHEN and SYDVKM. CDR3 DNA: TGTGCCAGTTTCGGACTAGCGGGGGGCGGGGAGACCCAGTACTTC. It specifies CASFGLAGGGETQYF.

The rearrangement joins TRBV6-2 or TRBV6-3 to TRBJ2-7; TRBD1 matches 8 bases. CDR1 MNHEY and CDR2 SVGEGT come from the germline V gene. V was clipped by 3 bases and J by 5 bases; unmatched bases: 6. This CDR3 comprises 14 residues. The chain's CDR3 is CASSYPGQGNEQYF. CDR3 nucleotides: TGTGCCAGCAGTTATCCCGGACAGGGTAACGAGCAGTACTTC.

The chain is built from TRBV5-5 and TRBJ1-2; D unclear. The CDR3 covers 14 residues. V was clipped by 0 bases and J by 5 bases, with 11 bases between them. The germline V gene encodes CDR1 SGHKS and CDR2 YYEKEE (reference sequence). The DNA of the CDR3 is TGTGCCAGCAGCTTGGACAGACCGAGATATGGCTACACCTTC. Its translation: CASSLDRPRYGYTF.

The chain employs TRBV7-8 and TRBJ2-7; D ambiguous. The V and J ends lost 5 bases and 5 bases respectively, with 10 bases between them. Germline lookup yields CDR1 SGHVS and CDR2 FQNEAQ. The length of the CDR3 is 12 residues. CDR3 region: CASSLHPDEQYF. CDR3 bases: TGTGCCAGCAGCCTACACCCCGACGAGCAGTACTTC.

The chain uses TRBV7-8 and TRBJ1-1, with D unresolved. CDR3 length equals 13 residues. CDR1 and CDR2 from the germline V gene are SGHVS and FQNEAQ. V lost 4 bases and J 7 bases, leaving 13 bases between the germline ends. The DNA of the CDR3 is TGTGCCAGCAGCTCGTCAGGCACCCGTGAAGCTTTCTTT. Translation gives CASSSSGTREAFF.

Of note for this clone: One junction end disagrees with the germline gene, perhaps due to a read error. The V gene is TRBV11-2, the J gene TRBJ1-2; TRBD1 aligns across 7 bases. CDR1 is SGHAT, CDR2 FQNNGV, per germline. The CDR3 sequence is 13 residues long. The CDR3 loop is CASTLNRGYGYTF. Written as DNA, the CDR3 is TGTGCCAGCACCTTAAACAGGGGCTATGGCTACACCTTC. Complete variable domain (other parts from reference TRBV11-2 and TRBJ1-2): EAGVAQSPRYKIIEKRQSVAFWCNPISGHATLYWYQQILGQGPKLLIQFQNNGVVDDSQLPKDRFSAERLKGVDSTLKIQPAKLEDSAVYLCASTLNRGYGYTFGSGTRLTVV.

The chain recombines TRBV24-1 with TRBJ2-7; 10 bases agree with TRBD2. V lost 4 bases, J lost 1 base, and 6 bases stayed unmatched. The CDR3 is 16 amino acids. Per germline, CDR1 KGHDR and CDR2 SFDVKD. CDR3 bases: TGTGCCACCAGTGACCGCCTAGCGGGGGTTTCCTACGAGCAGTACTTC. Its translation is CATSDRLAGVSYEQYF.

CDR3 DNA sequence: TGCAGTGCTTTAGCGGGAGATACGCAGTATTTT. Translated: CSALAGDTQYF. The chain has TRBV20-1 and TRBJ2-3, with TRBD2 identical over 7 bases. V dropped 5 bases and J dropped 5; count of bases not matched to a gene: 1. This CDR3 has 11 amino acids. In germline, CDR1 is DFQATT, CDR2 SNEGSKA (reference sequence).

The rearrangement uses TRBV5-8 and TRBJ2-3; D perhaps matches TRBD2 (6 bases). The ends were cut back, 0 bases at V and 2 bases at J, with 13 bases in the middle. This CDR3 region has 16 residues. Germline V CDR1 and CDR2: SGHTS, YDEGEE. CDR3 nucleotides: TGTGCCAGCAGCTTGGGGCTGGGGGGATTCACAGATACGCAGTATTTT. Residues: CASSLGLGGFTDTQYF.

CDR3 sequence: CATSRKRTGGYINTEAFF. For the CDR3, the DNA is TGTGCCACCAGCAGAAAAAGAACAGGGGGCTACATAAACACTGAAGCTTTCTTT. The rearrangement uses TRBV15 and TRBJ1-1; 9 bases align to TRBD1. The length of the CDR3 is 18 residues. The germline V gene encodes CDR1 LNHNV and CDR2 YYDKDF (reference sequence). V shed 2 bases, J shed 2 bases, and the junction held 12 bases outside the gene matches.

The chain recombines TRBV20-1 with TRBJ2-1, with D perhaps TRBD2 (5 bases). Trimming stripped 4 bases from V and 9 bases from J, with 7 bases between. Germline values: CDR1 DFQATT, CDR2 SNEGSKA (reference sequence). The length of the CDR3 is 10 residues. The CDR3 here is CSAIGSEQFF. CDR3 DNA: TGCAGTGCTATTGGGAGTGAGCAGTTCTTC.

This clone was recorded a few times. The V and J genes are TRBV9 and TRBJ2-3; the match to TRBD2 covers 10 bases. CDR3 size: 20 residues. V lost 4 bases to trimming and J lost 0 bases; unmatched junction nucleotides: 17. The germline gives CDR1 SGDLS, CDR2 YYNGEE. The CDR3 loop reads CASSPRGGVTSGISTDTQYF. In nucleotides, the CDR3 is TGTGCCAGCAGCCCGCGGGGGGGGGTCACTAGCGGGATTAGCACAGATACGCAGTATTTT.

This chain links TRBV6-6 with TRBJ1-4, with TRBD1 matching 10 bases. The ends lost 4 bases at V and 7 bases at J; junction bases unmatched: 3. CDR1 is MNHNY, CDR2 SVGAGI, per germline (reference sequence). The CDR3 covers 14 residues. The CDR3 is CASSLGQGREKLFF. The DNA for the CDR3 is TGTGCCAGCAGTTTGGGACAGGGGCGTGAAAAACTGTTTTTT.

The chain joins TRBV23-1 to TRBJ1-1; D unclear. TRBV23-1 is placed among ORFs of uncertain function. This CDR3 spans 13 amino acids. V dropped 2 bases and J dropped 3 bases, with 7 bases sitting between them. This CDR3 is CASSQREDTEAFF. For the CDR3, the DNA is TGCGCCAGCAGTCAAAGGGAGGACACTGAAGCTTTCTTT.

The rearrangement uses TRBV28 and TRBJ2-2; 11 bases fit TRBD1. The CDR3 contains 16 residues. Germline V gene data show CDR1 as MDHEN and CDR2 as SYDVKM. Unmatched junction bases numbered 6, after V lost 5 bases and J lost 4 bases. This CDR3 reads CASSPLGTGGTGELFF. DNA for the CDR3: TGTGCCAGCAGTCCCCTCGGGACAGGGGGCACCGGGGAGCTGTTTTTT. Supplemented by reference TRBV28 and TRBJ2-2, the full variable domain reads DVKVTQSSRYLVKRTGEKVFLECVQDMDHENMFWYRQDPGLGLRLIYFSYDVKMKEKGDIPEGYSVSREKKERFSLILESASTNQTSMYLCASSPLGTGGTGELFFGEGSRLTVL.

This clone was detected only once. The V gene is TRBV7-2, the J gene TRBJ2-7; the D gene is possibly TRBD2 (5 bases). The CDR3 has 14 amino acids. Per the germline V gene, CDR1 is SGHTA and CDR2 is FQGNSA. V was shortened by 2 bases and J by 7 bases, with 15 bases between the two germline ends. The chain's CDR3 is CASSLLLGVGEQYF. In nucleotides, the CDR3 is TGTGCCAGCAGCTTACTCCTCGGGGTGGGAGAGCAGTACTTC.

V and J are TRBV19 and TRBJ1-1, with D tentatively TRBD1 (5 bases). This CDR3 is 14 amino acids long. The germline CDR1 and CDR2 sequences are LNHDA and SQIVND (reference sequence). The V end was cut by 3 bases, the J end by 2 bases, with 10 bases between. CDR3 protein: CASSIDGANTEAFF. CDR3 coding DNA: TGTGCCAGTAGTATTGATGGGGCTAACACTGAAGCTTTCTTT.

This clone was observed a few times. The J gene is TRBJ2-5, the V gene TRBV4-3; TRBD1 agrees at 9 bases. Germline V lookup: CDR1 LGHNA, CDR2 YSLEER. J gave up 5 bases and V 5 bases, and 9 bases lay outside the gene matches. The CDR3 is 15 amino acids. The CDR3 region is CASSATGGVGETQYF. The CDR3 region has the DNA TGCGCCAGCAGCGCCACAGGGGGCGTGGGGGAGACCCAGTACTTC.